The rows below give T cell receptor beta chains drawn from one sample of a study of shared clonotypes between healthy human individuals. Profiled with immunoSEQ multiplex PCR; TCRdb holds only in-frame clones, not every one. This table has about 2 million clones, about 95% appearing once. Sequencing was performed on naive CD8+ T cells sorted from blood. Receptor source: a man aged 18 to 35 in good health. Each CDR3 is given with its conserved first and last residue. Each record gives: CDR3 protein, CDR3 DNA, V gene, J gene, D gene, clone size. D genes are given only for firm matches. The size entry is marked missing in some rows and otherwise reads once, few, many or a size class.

CDR3 protein: CASSTWDGTDTQYF
CDR3 DNA: TGTGCCAGCAGCACCTGGGACGGCACAGATACGCAGTATTTT
V gene: TRBV13
J gene: TRBJ2-3
D gene: .
clone size: once

CDR3 protein: CASSLDSGGRFNGELFF
CDR3 DNA: TGTGCCAGCAGCTTAGACTCAGGGGGCAGGTTCAACGGGGAGCTGTTTTTT
V gene: TRBV7-6
J gene: TRBJ2-2
D gene: TRBD1
clone size: .

CDR3 protein: CASSWEVSSTDTQYF
CDR3 DNA: TGTGCCAGCAGCTGGGAGGTATCTAGCACAGATACGCAGTATTTT
V gene: TRBV5-4
J gene: TRBJ2-3
D gene: .
clone size: .

CDR3 protein: CAWSVVEGWEAFF
CDR3 DNA: TGTGCCTGGAGTGTGGTAGAGGGATGGGAAGCTTTCTTT
V gene: TRBV30
J gene: TRBJ1-1
D gene: .
clone size: .

CDR3 protein: CASSQGTGLETQYF
CDR3 DNA: TGCGCCAGCAGCCAGGGGACAGGACTCGAGACCCAGTACTTC
V gene: TRBV4-3
J gene: TRBJ2-5
D gene: TRBD1
clone size: .

CDR3 protein: CSVESGNTEAFF
CDR3 DNA: TGCAGCGTTGAATCCGGGAACACTGAAGCTTTCTTT
V gene: TRBV29-1
J gene: TRBJ1-1
D gene: .
clone size: .

CDR3 protein: CASSLLAEVQETQYF
CDR3 DNA: TGTGCCAGCAGCCTCCTAGCGGAGGTTCAAGAGACCCAGTACTTC
V gene: TRBV7-6
J gene: TRBJ2-5
D gene: TRBD2
clone size: .

CDR3 protein: CASSGVGNTIYF
CDR3 DNA: TGTGCCAGCAGCGGGGTGGGAAACACCATATATTTT
V gene: TRBV11-2
J gene: TRBJ1-3
D gene: .
clone size: .

CDR3 protein: CASSYSMLDFEAFF
CDR3 DNA: TGTGCCAGCAGTTACTCAATGCTAGATTTTGAAGCTTTCTTT
V gene: TRBV6-5
J gene: TRBJ1-1
D gene: .
clone size: .

CDR3 protein: CAAEALAGADGELFF
CDR3 DNA: TGTGCCGCGGAGGCCCTAGCGGGAGCTGACGGGGAGCTGTTTTTT
V gene: TRBV2
J gene: TRBJ2-2
D gene: TRBD2
clone size: once

CDR3 protein: CASSLARGPGELFF
CDR3 DNA: TGTGCCAGCAGCTTAGCTCGAGGTCCCGGGGAGCTGTTTTTT
V gene: TRBV7-9
J gene: TRBJ2-2
D gene: .
clone size: .

CDR3 protein: CASSYDGDTQYF
CDR3 DNA: TGTGCCAGCAGTTACGACGGAGATACGCAGTATTTT
V gene: TRBV6-5
J gene: TRBJ2-3
D gene: .
clone size: .

CDR3 protein: CASSDPGLAGYNEQFF
CDR3 DNA: TGTGCCAGCAGCGACCCGGGACTAGCGGGATACAATGAGCAGTTCTTC
V gene: TRBV9
J gene: TRBJ2-1
D gene: TRBD2
clone size: .

CDR3 protein: CASSITENTEAFF
CDR3 DNA: TGTGCCAGTAGTATTACCGAGAACACTGAAGCTTTCTTT
V gene: TRBV19
J gene: TRBJ1-1
D gene: .
clone size: few

CDR3 protein: CASSSTSVGDTYNEQFF
CDR3 DNA: TGTGCCAGCAGTTCAACCAGCGTCGGGGATACCTACAATGAGCAGTTCTTC
V gene: TRBV7-8
J gene: TRBJ2-1
D gene: .
clone size: .

CDR3 protein: CASSIDRAPTEAFF
CDR3 DNA: TGTGCCAGCAGCATCGACAGGGCTCCGACTGAAGCTTTCTTT
V gene: TRBV5-4
J gene: TRBJ1-1
D gene: TRBD1
clone size: .

CDR3 protein: CASSPYPPAGAPTDTQYF
CDR3 DNA: TGTGCCAGCAGCCCATATCCCCCCGCGGGGGCTCCAACAGATACGCAGTATTTT
V gene: TRBV27
J gene: TRBJ2-3
D gene: .
clone size: .

CDR3 protein: CASSFLTPYSGANVLTF
CDR3 DNA: TGTGCCAGCAGTTTCCTAACGCCTTACTCTGGGGCCAACGTCCTGACTTTC
V gene: TRBV27
J gene: TRBJ2-6
D gene: .
clone size: once

CDR3 protein: CASSLDSLNYGYTF
CDR3 DNA: TGTGCCAGCAGCTTAGACAGCCTTAACTATGGCTACACCTTC
V gene: TRBV7-9
J gene: TRBJ1-2
D gene: .
clone size: .

CDR3 protein: CASSLGTLGEQYF
CDR3 DNA: TGTGCCAGCAGCTTAGGGACACTGGGCGAGCAGTACTTC
V gene: TRBV7-9
J gene: TRBJ2-7
D gene: .
clone size: .

CDR3 protein: CASRGCSGQALNTEAFF
CDR3 DNA: TGCGCCAGCAGGGGATGTTCTGGACAGGCACTGAACACTGAAGCTTTCTTT
V gene: TRBV10-1
J gene: TRBJ1-1
D gene: TRBD1
clone size: .

CDR3 protein: CASAFWGAPNYGYTF
CDR3 DNA: TGTGCCAGCGCCTTCTGGGGGGCCCCTAACTATGGCTACACCTTC
V gene: TRBV5-4
J gene: TRBJ1-2
D gene: .
clone size: .

CDR3 protein: CASSTGGAGQPQHF
CDR3 DNA: TGTGCCAGCAGTACAGGGGGCGCAGGACAGCCCCAGCATTTT
V gene: TRBV6-6
J gene: TRBJ1-5
D gene: TRBD1
clone size: .

CDR3 protein: CASSYRDTPHYGYTF
CDR3 DNA: TGTGCCAGCAGCTACCGGGACACCCCGCACTATGGCTACACCTTC
V gene: TRBV13
J gene: TRBJ1-2
D gene: .
clone size: .

CDR3 protein: CASSRLAGGSYEQYF
CDR3 DNA: TGTGCCAGCAGCCGTTTAGCGGGGGGCTCCTACGAGCAGTACTTC
V gene: TRBV7-6
J gene: TRBJ2-7
D gene: TRBD2
clone size: .

CDR3 protein: CASLGAGTDGYTF
CDR3 DNA: TGTGCCAGTTTGGGAGCGGGGACAGATGGCTACACCTTC
V gene: TRBV6-5
J gene: TRBJ1-2
D gene: TRBD1
clone size: few